These T cell receptor beta chains were read from a single sample in a study of blood T cells in healthy people across ages. TCRdb analysed the 5' RACE reads with MiXCR anew, one entry per CDR3 protein. Of roughly 730,000 distinct CDR3 sequences detected, approximately 53% appear once; the ten largest clones hold roughly 24%. The sequenced material came from blood. Every receptor here comes from a man aged 35 to 55 in good health. Both conserved end residues are part of each CDR3. Fields, in order: V gene, D gene, J gene, clone size, CDR3 protein, CDR3 DNA. The D gene is left open where the match is weak. Clone size is stated in some rows and not others, as once, few, many or a class when expanded.

>TRBV7-7|-|TRBJ2-1|-
CASSLGDSEYYNEQFF
TGTGCCAGCAGCTTAGGGGACTCCGAATACTACAATGAGCAGTTCTTC
>TRBV5-1|-|TRBJ1-4|-
CASSRRTAATNEKLFF
TGCGCCAGCAGCCGCCGGACAGCAGCTACTAATGAAAAACTGTTTTTT
>TRBV28|-|TRBJ1-4|-
CASSFKRGGIEKLFF
TGTGCCAGCAGTTTTAAACGGGGGGGAATAGAAAAACTGTTTTTT
>TRBV29-1|-|TRBJ1-1|-
CSVETAAGTEAFF
TGCAGCGTTGAGACAGCGGCTGGGACTGAAGCTTTCTTT
>TRBV7-9|TRBD2|TRBJ2-4|-
CASSSTGTSGRAAYELYF
TGTGCCAGCAGCTCCACCGGGACTAGCGGGAGGGCCGCTTACGAGCTGTACTTC
>TRBV3-1|-|TRBJ1-1|few
CASSQASLSAFF
TGTGCCAGCAGCCAAGCGTCCCTAAGTGCTTTCTTT
>TRBV29-1|-|TRBJ2-7|-
CNVVGDYEQYF
TGCAACGTTGTTGGGGACTACGAGCAGTACTTC
>TRBV27|-|TRBJ2-7|-
CASSQQGYLTGEQYF
TGTGCCAGCAGTCAACAGGGATATTTAACGGGCGAGCAGTACTTC
>TRBV7-2|TRBD1|TRBJ1-2|-
CASSPNPGTGYGYTF
TGTGCCAGCAGCCCGAACCCCGGGACAGGTTATGGCTACACCTTC
>TRBV29-1|-|TRBJ2-3|-
CSGLGAGQLDTQYF
TGCAGCGGTCTCGGGGCGGGGCAATTAGATACGCAGTATTTT
>TRBV5-1|-|TRBJ1-2|-
CASGGEANYGYTF
TGCGCCAGCGGCGGGGAAGCTAACTATGGCTACACCTTC